This T cell receptor beta chain was identified during a study of T cell repertoires in cytomegalovirus infection. The overall study: Recently identified HLA-C-restricted CMV epitopes were among the peptides used. CMV infection together with matching HLA type was indicated by public TCR beta signatures. Study outcomes and limitations: Ex vivo, HLA-C-restricted CMV-specific TCR beta clonotypes prevailed over the rest of the response.

Germline lookup yields CDR1 MNHEY and CDR2 SMNVEV (reference sequence). This CDR3 is built from 17 residues. Each CDR3 protein gets one entry after TCRdb re-called the reads with MiXCR. The table shows roughly 990,000 distinct CDR3 sequences, with 31% occurring only once. As regards this clonotype: The antigen remains unidentified. The junction and the germline gene differ at one end; a read error may be behind it.

The starting material was cultured CD8+ T cells from PBMCs, obtained from culture after CMV antigen stimulation. The TCR comes from a human donor in good health (CMV status not recorded). Some clones in this sample may be carry-over from other donors' samples. This rearrangement joins TRBV27 to TRBJ1-5; unclear D gene. The CDR3 sequence is CACSLYPPGISDQPQHF. CDR3 bases: TGTGCCTGCAGTTTATACCCTCCGGGTATTAGCGATCAGCCCCAGCATTTT.